Below are 5 T cell receptor beta chains sequenced from a single sample in a study of OX40 agonist ivuxolimab in advanced cancers. TCRdb's copy holds only in-frame clones and misses some; the assay was immunoSEQ multiplex PCR. The table shows tens of thousands of clones, with approximately 80% occurring only once. The sequencing here drew on CD4+ or CD8+ T cells sorted from blood, taken in a trial of the OX40 agonist ivuxolimab. These receptors were obtained from an adult with an advanced solid tumor such as melanoma, head and neck, liver or kidney cancer.

The J gene is TRBJ2-2, the V gene TRBV28, with D perhaps TRBD2 (5 bases). Germline CDR1 and CDR2: MDHEN and SYDVKM. The CDR3 runs to 13 residues. V was clipped by 6 bases and J by 7 bases, with 12 bases between them. The CDR3 loop is CASSLTMRGELFF. The CDR3 bases are TGTGCCAGCAGCTTGACTATGCGCGGGGAGCTGTTTTTT.

The chain recombines TRBV18 with TRBJ2-1; 8 bases agree with TRBD2. The V and J ends lost 3 bases and 5 bases, in that order; junction bases with no gene match: 0. Germline CDR1 KGHSH, CDR2 LQKENI. The CDR3 contains 13 residues. CDR3 sequence: CASSPGLDNEQFF. CDR3 bases: TGTGCCAGCTCACCGGGACTAGACAATGAGCAGTTCTTC.

The chain carries TRBV7-6 and TRBJ2-7; a weak D match, TRBD1 (6 bases). This CDR3 region has 15 residues. Trimming pared 2 bases from V and 0 bases from J, leaving 11 bases between. CDR1 SGHVS and CDR2 FNYEAQ come from the germline V gene. The CDR3 protein is CASSLQDSYSYEQYF. CDR3 nucleotide sequence: TGTGCCAGCAGCTTACAGGACAGTTACTCCTACGAGCAGTACTTC.

V gene TRBV6-1 combines with J gene TRBJ2-2; D unclear. The V and J ends lost 2 bases and 4 bases respectively, with 14 bases between them. This CDR3 contains 16 residues. Germline values: CDR1 MNHNS, CDR2 SASEGT. The CDR3 region is CASSELFREATGELFF. CDR3 coding DNA: TGTGCCAGCAGTGAACTGTTCAGAGAGGCCACCGGGGAGCTGTTTTTT.

V is TRBV10-2 and J is TRBJ2-7; 10 nucleotides align to TRBD2. CDR3 size: 14 residues. CDR1 is WSHSY and CDR2 is SAAADI in the germline V gene. After removal of 8 bases from V and 3 bases from J, the junction contained 7 bases not matched to a gene. CDR3 sequence reads: CASGGIAGGYEQYF. The CDR3 DNA is TGCGCCAGCGGAGGTATAGCGGGAGGCTACGAGCAGTACTTC.